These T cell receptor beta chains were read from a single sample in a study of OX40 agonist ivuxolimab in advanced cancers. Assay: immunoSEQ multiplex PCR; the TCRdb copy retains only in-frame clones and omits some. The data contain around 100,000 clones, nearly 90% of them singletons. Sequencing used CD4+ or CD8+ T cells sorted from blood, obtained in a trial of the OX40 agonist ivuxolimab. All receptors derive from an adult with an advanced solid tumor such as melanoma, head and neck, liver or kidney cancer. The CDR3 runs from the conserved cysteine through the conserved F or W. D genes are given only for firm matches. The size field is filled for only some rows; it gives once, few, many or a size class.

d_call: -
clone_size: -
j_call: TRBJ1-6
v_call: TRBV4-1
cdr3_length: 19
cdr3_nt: TGCGCCAGCAGCCAAGAGGAATGGCGGACGAGCTCCTATAATTCACCCCTCCACTTT
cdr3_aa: CASSQEEWRTSSYNSPLHF

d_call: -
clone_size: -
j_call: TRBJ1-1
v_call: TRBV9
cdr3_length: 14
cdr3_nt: TGTGCCAGCAGCGTAGTTGGAGGGGAGACTGAAGCTTTCTTT
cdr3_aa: CASSVVGGETEAFF

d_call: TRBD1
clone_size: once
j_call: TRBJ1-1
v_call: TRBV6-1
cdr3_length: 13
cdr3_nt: TGTGCCAGCAGCCTGGACAGGGCCACTGAAGCTTTCTTT
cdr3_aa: CASSLDRATEAFF

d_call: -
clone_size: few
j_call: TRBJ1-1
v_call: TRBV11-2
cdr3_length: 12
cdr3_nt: TGTGCCAGCAGCTTAGGAATGGTTGAAGCTTTCTTT
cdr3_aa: CASSLGMVEAFF

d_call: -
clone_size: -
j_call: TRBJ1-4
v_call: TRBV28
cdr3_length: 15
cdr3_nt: TGTGCCAGCAGCGCTCCGGGGTCAACTAATGAAAAACTGTTTTTT
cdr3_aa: CASSAPGSTNEKLFF

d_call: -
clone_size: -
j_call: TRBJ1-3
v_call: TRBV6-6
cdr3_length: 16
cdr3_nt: TGTGCCAGCAGCCTCGCCGGGGTGGAGTCTGGAAACACCATATATTTT
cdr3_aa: CASSLAGVESGNTIYF

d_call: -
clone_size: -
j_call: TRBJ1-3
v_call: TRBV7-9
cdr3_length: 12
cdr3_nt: TGTGCCAGCCGCGGGACTGGAAACACCATATATTTT
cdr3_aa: CASRGTGNTIYF

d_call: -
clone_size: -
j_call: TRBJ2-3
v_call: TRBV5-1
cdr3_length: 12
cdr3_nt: TGCGCCAGCAGCTTGGCCAGAGATACGCAGTATTTT
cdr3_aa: CASSLARDTQYF

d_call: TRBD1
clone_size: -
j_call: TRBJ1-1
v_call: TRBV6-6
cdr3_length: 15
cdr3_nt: TGTGCCAGCAGCAATGCCCGACAGGGAACCACTGAAGCTTTCTTT
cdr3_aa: CASSNARQGTTEAFF

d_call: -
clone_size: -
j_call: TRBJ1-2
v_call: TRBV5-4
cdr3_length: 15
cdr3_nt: TGTGCCAGCAGCTTGGAACTCATAACTAACTATGGCTACACCTTC
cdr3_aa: CASSLELITNYGYTF

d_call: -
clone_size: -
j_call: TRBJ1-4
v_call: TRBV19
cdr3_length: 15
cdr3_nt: TGTGCCAGTAGTATAGGGGACCGTCTCGGGGAAAAACTGTTTTTT
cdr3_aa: CASSIGDRLGEKLFF

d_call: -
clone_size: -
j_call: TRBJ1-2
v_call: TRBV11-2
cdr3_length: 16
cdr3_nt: TGTGCCAGCAGCTTAGATGCTTCCGGGACAAGATATGGCTACACCTTC
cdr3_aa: CASSLDASGTRYGYTF

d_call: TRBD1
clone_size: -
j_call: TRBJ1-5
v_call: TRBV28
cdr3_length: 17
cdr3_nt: TGTGCCAGTCGTCCCGGGACAGGGGTACCGCGTAATCAGCCCCAGCATTTT
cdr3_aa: CASRPGTGVPRNQPQHF

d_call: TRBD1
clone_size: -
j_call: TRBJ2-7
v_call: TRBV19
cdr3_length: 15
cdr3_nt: TGTGCCAGTAGTGACCCGGGACAGGGGACCTACGAGCAGTACTTC
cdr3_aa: CASSDPGQGTYEQYF

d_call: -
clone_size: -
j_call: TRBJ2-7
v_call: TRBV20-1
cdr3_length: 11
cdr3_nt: TGCAGTGCTAGACACAGCTACGAGCAGTACTTC
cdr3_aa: CSARHSYEQYF

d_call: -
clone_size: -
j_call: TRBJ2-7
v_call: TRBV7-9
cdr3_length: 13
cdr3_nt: TGTGCCAGCGATCGGGGAACCTCCTACGAGCAGTACTTC
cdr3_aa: CASDRGTSYEQYF

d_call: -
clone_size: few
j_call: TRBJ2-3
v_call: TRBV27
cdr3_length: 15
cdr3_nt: TGTGCCAGCAGTTTGGGGCGGGGAGTCACAGATACGCAGTATTTT
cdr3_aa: CASSLGRGVTDTQYF

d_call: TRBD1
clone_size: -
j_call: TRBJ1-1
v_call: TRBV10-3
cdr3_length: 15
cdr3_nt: TGTGCCATCAGTAAGGGACAGGGGATGGGAACTGAAGCTTTCTTT
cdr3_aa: CAISKGQGMGTEAFF